The 8 T cell receptor beta chains in this list originate from one sample, sequenced in a study of identical twins. TCRdb used MiXCR to reprocess the 5' RACE reads, holding one entry per CDR3 protein. The repertoire includes under 450,000 distinct CDR3 sequences, around 20% of them detected once, and less than 15% sits in the top ten. Sequenced material: naive T cells sorted from blood. These receptors came from a man over 45 in good health.

V gene TRBV5-1 combines with J gene TRBJ2-5, with D possibly matching TRBD1 (6 bases). Trimming took off 3 bases at V and 3 bases at J, with 9 bases between the two ends. CDR1 SGHRS and CDR2 YFSETQ come from the germline V gene. CDR3 length: 13 amino acids. The chain's CDR3 is CASSSRDKETQYF. The CDR3 bases are TGCGCCAGCAGCTCCCGGGACAAAGAGACCCAGTACTTC. Together with reference TRBV5-1 and TRBJ2-5, the CDR3 gives the full variable domain: KAGVTQTPRYLIKTRGQQVTLSCSPISGHRSVSWYQQTPGQGLQFLFEYFSETQRNKGNFPGRFSGRQFSNSRSEMNVSTLELGDSALYLCASSSRDKETQYFGPGTRLLVL.

This clonotype has a handful of counts. The rearrangement joins TRBV7-2 to TRBJ2-5, with 13 bases aligning to TRBD2. Germline CDR1 and CDR2: SGHTA and FQGNSA. The V gene end was trimmed by 4 bases and the J gene end by 10 bases; junction bases not matched to a gene: 9. This CDR3 has 15 amino acids. The CDR3 protein is CASSSTSGGLGGQYF. The CDR3 region has the DNA TGTGCCAGCAGCTCGACTAGCGGGGGGTTAGGTGGCCAGTACTTC.

This clonotype occurred a few times. The CDR3 loop reads CASSLVPGAQAETQYF. CDR3 in DNA: TGCGCCAGCAGCTTGGTCCCGGGGGCGCAGGCAGAGACCCAGTACTTC. The genes are TRBV5-1 and TRBJ2-5, with D tentatively TRBD1 or TRBD2 (6 bases each). Trimming cost V 0 bases and J 4 bases, with 16 bases left between them. The germline V gene has CDR1 SGHRS and CDR2 YFSETQ. CDR3 length equals 16 residues.

Ten or more counts support this clonotype. The rearrangement joins TRBV15 to TRBJ2-7; 10 positions match TRBD2. Germline CDR1 is LNHNV and CDR2 is YYDKDF (reference sequence). The CDR3 totals 14 residues. J gave up 0 bases and V 4 bases, and 0 bases lay outside the gene matches. The CDR3 coding sequence is TGTGCCACCAGCACTAGCGGGAGCTCCTACGAGCAGTACTTC. It encodes CATSTSGSSYEQYF.

The sample holds a few counts of this clonotype. This sequence joins TRBV20-1 and TRBJ1-5; D uncertain. Germline V lookup: CDR1 DFQATT, CDR2 SNEGSKA (reference sequence). The CDR3 runs 15 residues. V lost 1 base and J 0 bases, leaving 10 bases between the germline ends. The CDR3: CSARVLGHSNQPQHF. CDR3 in DNA: TGCAGTGCTAGAGTTCTCGGGCATAGCAATCAGCCCCAGCATTTT.

This clonotype was recorded many times. The chain carries TRBV4-1 and TRBJ1-1, with 8 bases identical to TRBD1. Germline CDR1 MGHRA, CDR2 YSYEKL. V shed 0 bases, J shed 4 bases, and the junction held 13 bases outside the gene matches. CDR3 length: 18 amino acids. This CDR3 is CASSQERTTDRGGTEAFF. Here the CDR3 DNA reads TGCGCCAGCAGCCAAGAGAGGACGACCGACAGGGGCGGCACTGAAGCTTTCTTT.

This clonotype was counted between two and nine times. The chain couples TRBV6-1 to TRBJ2-7; 10 bases map to TRBD2. Per the germline V gene, CDR1 is MNHNS and CDR2 is SASEGT. The V segment lost 4 bases and the J segment 2 bases; nucleotides outside the gene matches: 2. The CDR3 is 14 amino acids. The CDR3 is CASSGAGGAYEQYF. Written as DNA, the CDR3 is TGTGCCAGCAGTGGAGCGGGGGGGGCCTACGAGCAGTACTTC.

This clonotype has just a few counts. The chain employs TRBV12-3 or TRBV12-4 and TRBJ2-7, with 11 bases lining up with TRBD2. V shed 3 bases and J 1 base; nucleotides not matched to a gene: 5. This CDR3 comprises 16 residues. The CDR3 DNA follows: TGTGCCAGCAGTTTCGCTGGGACTAGCGGTTCCTACGAGCAGTACTTC. This translates into CASSFAGTSGSYEQYF.